This T cell receptor (beta chain) comes out of a study of CD8+ T cells in alopecia areata (dated by TCRdb to the late 2010s). Background for the entire study: Treated patients were enrolled in an open-label pilot trial of oral tofacitinib at 5 to 10 mg twice daily for moderate-to-severe alopecia areata. Patients stayed on tofacitinib for 6 to 18 months and then had 6 months of follow-up off drug so that delayed response and recurrence could be assessed. For the treated patients, the SALT score, which quantifies what percentage of scalp surface area is affected, served as the measure of disease severity. High-throughput TCRbeta sequencing was used to examine T cell clonal expansion in alopecia areata in both the C3H/HeJ mouse model and human patients. In humans, TCRbeta sequencing was performed on scalp tissue and on sorted CD4+ and CD8+ peripheral blood T cells from healthy controls and from patients with patchy or totalis/universalis alopecia areata. Biopsies were taken from tofacitinib-treated patients at baseline and again at 4 and 24 weeks into treatment, and several of those patients also had a later scalp biopsy. Clonality in the scalp was compared among normal scalp (n=4), patchy alopecia areata scalp (n=8), and alopecia totalis/universalis scalp (n=8). RNA came from the PAXgene miRNA kit for fixed scalp, the miRNeasy kit for PBMCs, and the RNeasy kit for mouse skin. TCRbeta CDR3 regions were amplified by immunoSEQ multiplex PCR using 35 Vbeta forward and 13 Jbeta reverse primers.

This specimen's time point label, interpreted: more than three weeks on oral tofacitinib. In the paper's terms, the treatment or condition label means: oral pan-JAK inhibitor, 5-10 mg twice daily. Peripheral blood and lesional scalp punch biopsies were obtained from patients with alopecia areata. After PBMCs were isolated by density centrifugation and stained for CD3, CD4 and CD8, a FACSAria was used to sort CD4+ and CD8+ T cells. The receptor library was made with the immunoSEQ multiplex PCR assay. RNA was extracted from all samples and reverse transcribed into cDNA as template for TCR sequencing. First-strand cDNA was synthesized using SuperScript III with a 2:1 mix of oligo-dT and random hexamers. A synthetic immune receptor repertoire was used to assess amplification bias, and residual bias was removed computationally. The paper's processing steps were these. Raw reads were preprocessed for error removal, and CDR3 was defined according to IMGT conventions as running from the conserved cysteine to phenylalanine. Clonality was calculated as 1 minus Shannon entropy normalized by log2 of the number of productive unique TCRs. CD4 or CD8 identity of scalp clones was inferred by cross-referencing scalp TCRbeta sequences with sorted blood CD4 and CD8 repertoires. TCRdb carries this immuneACCESS record with in-frame sequences only. Its versions omit some clonotypes, under half of them owing to an unresolved V gene in the studies checked, with the rest unexplained. For V, J and clone size, that table is used; D and trimming come from the DNA. This sample comprises 90,000 to 150,000 clones, approximately 53% of them detected only once. The biggest ten clones account for around 0.46% of the sample.

About this clone: Its antigen is unknown. Relative to the germline gene, one junction end is altered; a read error may explain this.

The study at large found these results: Tofacitinib significantly lowered scalp clonality and the number of expanded CD8+ clones among the top 100 scalp clones. Lesional scalp, especially in alopecia totalis/universalis, showed higher clonality and more expanded CD8+ clones than normal scalp, suggesting antigenic drive. Shared TCR sequences between patients were less evident than in mice, which may be partly attributable to HLA diversity in the patient population. Because the treated cohort was small and included a single nonresponder, larger studies are needed to assess links between baseline CD8+ expansion and response. During tofacitinib treatment, many expanded lesional clones remained in scalp and blood, and this persistence may partly explain relapse after treatment is stopped. Unlike mouse skin, where gammadelta T cells dominate, normal human skin contains resident alphabeta T cells that get sequenced too, which complicates analysis of the scalp TCR repertoire.

This TCR was recovered from a human donor with alopecia areata. The starting material was CD4+ T cells sorted from blood, obtained at week 4, from a patient treated with tofacitinib.

The base sequence is TGCGCCAGCAGCTCCCCTTTGAGGGGCACTAACTATGGCTACACCTTC. The translation is CASSSPLRGTNYGYTF. Recombination connected TRBV7-8 to TRBJ1-2; TRBD1 might be the D gene, on 5 matching bases. Sequences SGHVS (CDR1) and FQNEAQ (CDR2) are obtained from the germline V gene. There are 16 amino acids in the CDR3, from cysteine to phenylalanine inclusive. The kept DNA is CDR3 alone, 48 bases in frame from the first base.